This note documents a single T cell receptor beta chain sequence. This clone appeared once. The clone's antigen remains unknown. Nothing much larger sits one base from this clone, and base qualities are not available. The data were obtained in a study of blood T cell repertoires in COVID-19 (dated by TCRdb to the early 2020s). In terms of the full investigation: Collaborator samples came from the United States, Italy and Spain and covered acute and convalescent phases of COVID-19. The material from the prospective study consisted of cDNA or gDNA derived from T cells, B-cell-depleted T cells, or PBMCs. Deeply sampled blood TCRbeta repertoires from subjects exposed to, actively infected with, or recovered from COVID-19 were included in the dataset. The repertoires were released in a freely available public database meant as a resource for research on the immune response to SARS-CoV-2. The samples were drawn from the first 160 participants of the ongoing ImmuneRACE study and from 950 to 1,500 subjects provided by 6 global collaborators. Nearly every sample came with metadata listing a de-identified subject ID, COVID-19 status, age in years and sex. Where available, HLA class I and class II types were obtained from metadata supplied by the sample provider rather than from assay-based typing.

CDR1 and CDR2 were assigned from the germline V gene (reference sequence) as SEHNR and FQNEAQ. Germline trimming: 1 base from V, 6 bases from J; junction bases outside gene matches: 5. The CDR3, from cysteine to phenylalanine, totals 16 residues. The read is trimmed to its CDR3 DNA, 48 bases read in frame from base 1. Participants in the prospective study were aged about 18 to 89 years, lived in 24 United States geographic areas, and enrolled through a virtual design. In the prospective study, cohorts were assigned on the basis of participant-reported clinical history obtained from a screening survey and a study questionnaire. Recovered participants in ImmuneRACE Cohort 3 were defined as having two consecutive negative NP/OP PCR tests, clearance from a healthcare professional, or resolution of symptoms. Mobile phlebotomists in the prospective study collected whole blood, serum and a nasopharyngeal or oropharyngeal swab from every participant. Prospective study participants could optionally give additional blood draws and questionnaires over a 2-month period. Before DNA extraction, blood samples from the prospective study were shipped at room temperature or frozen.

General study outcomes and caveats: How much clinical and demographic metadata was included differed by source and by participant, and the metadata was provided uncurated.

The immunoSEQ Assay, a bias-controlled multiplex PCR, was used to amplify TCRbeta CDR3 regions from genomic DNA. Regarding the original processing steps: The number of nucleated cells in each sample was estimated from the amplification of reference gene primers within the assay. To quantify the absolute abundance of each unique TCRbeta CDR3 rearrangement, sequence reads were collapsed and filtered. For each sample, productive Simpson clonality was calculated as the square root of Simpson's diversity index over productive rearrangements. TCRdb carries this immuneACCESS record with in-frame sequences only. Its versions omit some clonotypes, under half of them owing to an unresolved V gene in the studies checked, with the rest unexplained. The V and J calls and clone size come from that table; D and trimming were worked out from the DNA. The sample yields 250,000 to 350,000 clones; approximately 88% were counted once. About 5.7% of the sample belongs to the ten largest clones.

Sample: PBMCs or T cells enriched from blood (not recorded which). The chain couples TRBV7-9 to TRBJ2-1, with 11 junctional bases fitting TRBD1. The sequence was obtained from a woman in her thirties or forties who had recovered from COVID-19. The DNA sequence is TGTGCCAGCAGCTTAGGACCGGGACAGGGGGGCAATGAGCAGTTCTTC. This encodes CASSLGPGQGGNEQFF.